Listed below are T cell receptor beta chains from one sample, sequenced in a study of human T cells and chemical hapten exposure. Using its own MiXCR run on the RACE reads, TCRdb lists one record per CDR3 protein. The table lists about 90,000 distinct CDR3 sequences, roughly 11% of them singletons. The starting material was whole blood, obtained in connection with sensitization to the hapten diphenylcyclopropenone (DPC). The receptors were gathered from a woman in her twenties or thirties with alopecia areata. Some clones in this sample may be carry-over from other donors' samples. CDR3s include the opening cysteine and the closing phenylalanine or tryptophan. D genes are given only for firm matches. Clone size is shown for a subset of rows, as once, few, many or a class of expanded clone.

size: many
J: TRBJ1-6
D: TRBD1
length: 13
V: TRBV20-1
CDR3: CSARPQGDSPLHF
DNA: TGCAGTGCTCGTCCACAGGGGGATTCACCCCTCCACTTT

size: many
J: TRBJ1-1
D: -
length: 12
V: TRBV28
CDR3: CASSLAGTEAFF
DNA: TGCGCCAGCAGCTTGGCCGGTACTGAAGCTTTCTTT

size: many
J: TRBJ1-4
D: -
length: 14
V: TRBV28
CDR3: CAVRDGRGAEKLFF
DNA: TGTGCGGTTCGGGACGGTAGGGGGGCTGAAAAACTGTTTTTT

size: many
J: TRBJ1-1
D: -
length: 12
V: TRBV24-1
CDR3: CATSDPVGEAFF
DNA: TGTGCCACCAGTGATCCCGTAGGGGAAGCTTTCTTT

size: -
J: TRBJ2-2
D: -
length: 14
V: TRBV4-3
CDR3: CASSRVGATGELFF
DNA: TGCGCCAGCAGCCGAGTTGGAGCGACCGGGGAGCTGTTTTTT

size: many
J: TRBJ2-3
D: -
length: 12
V: TRBV10-3
CDR3: CAIMGEGDTQYF
DNA: TGTGCCATCATGGGGGAAGGAGATACGCAGTATTTT

size: -
J: TRBJ2-4
D: -
length: 15
V: TRBV29-1
CDR3: CSAGYMGLAKNIQYF
DNA: TGCAGCGCCGGGTATATGGGGCTAGCCAAAAACATTCAGTACTTC

size: -
J: TRBJ2-2
D: TRBD2
length: 15
V: TRBV4-2
CDR3: CASSRGDYNTGELFF
DNA: TGTGCCAGCAGCCGCGGGGACTACAACACCGGGGAGCTGTTTTTT

size: many
J: TRBJ2-2
D: -
length: 13
V: TRBV7-2
CDR3: CASSPRRTGELFF
DNA: TGTGCCAGCAGCCCCCGGCGAACCGGGGAGCTGTTTTTT

size: -
J: TRBJ2-4
D: -
length: 12
V: TRBV4-2
CDR3: CASSQDNRAPYF
DNA: TGTGCCAGCAGCCAAGACAATCGGGCCCCTTACTTC

size: many
J: TRBJ2-2
D: TRBD2
length: 15
V: TRBV20-1
CDR3: CSAPDGLADTGELFF
DNA: TGCAGTGCCCCTGATGGGCTAGCGGACACCGGGGAGCTGTTTTTT

size: many
J: TRBJ2-3
D: -
length: 17
V: TRBV6-6
CDR3: CASIAGRGGSSTDTQYF
DNA: TGTGCCAGCATCGCGGGAAGGGGCGGTTCTAGCACAGATACGCAGTATTTT

size: -
J: TRBJ1-2
D: -
length: 12
V: TRBV5-4
CDR3: CATTTANYGYTF
DNA: TGTGCCACTACGACAGCTAACTATGGCTACACCTTC

size: many
J: TRBJ2-2
D: -
length: 15
V: TRBV12-3/TRBV12-4
CDR3: CASSASGRNTGELFF
DNA: TGTGCCAGCAGTGCCTCGGGAAGAAACACCGGGGAGCTGTTTTTT

size: many
J: TRBJ2-3
D: -
length: 13
V: TRBV20-1
CDR3: CSARRESTDTQYF
DNA: TGCAGTGCTAGAAGGGAGAGCACAGATACGCAGTATTTT

size: many
J: TRBJ2-1
D: -
length: 12
V: TRBV29-1
CDR3: CSVEVLANEQFF
DNA: TGCAGCGTTGAGGTTTTAGCCAATGAGCAGTTCTTC

size: many
J: TRBJ1-2
D: -
length: 11
V: TRBV6-6
CDR3: CASSPNYGYTF
DNA: TGTGCCAGCAGCCCAAACTATGGCTACACCTTC

size: many
J: TRBJ1-5
D: TRBD1
length: 13
V: TRBV29-1
CDR3: CSVPGQDGQPQHF
DNA: TGCAGCGTTCCAGGACAGGACGGTCAGCCCCAGCATTTT

size: many
J: TRBJ2-4
D: TRBD1
length: 15
V: TRBV3-1
CDR3: CASSQPGTGMTIQYF
DNA: TGTGCCAGCAGCCAACCCGGGACAGGGATGACTATTCAGTACTTC

size: once
J: TRBJ1-1
D: -
length: 13
V: TRBV28
CDR3: CASSFQGHTEAFF
DNA: TGTGCCAGCAGTTTCCAGGGGCACACTGAAGCTTTCTTT